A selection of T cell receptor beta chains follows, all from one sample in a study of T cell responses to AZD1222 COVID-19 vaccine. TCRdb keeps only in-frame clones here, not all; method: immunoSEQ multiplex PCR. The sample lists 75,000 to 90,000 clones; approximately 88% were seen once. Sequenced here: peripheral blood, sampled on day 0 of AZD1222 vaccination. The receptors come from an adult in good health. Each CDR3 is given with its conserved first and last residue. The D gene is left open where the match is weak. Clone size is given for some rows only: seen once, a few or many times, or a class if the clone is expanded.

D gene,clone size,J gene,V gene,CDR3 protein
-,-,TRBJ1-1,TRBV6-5,CASSYSDRMNTEAFF
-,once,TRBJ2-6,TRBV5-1,CASSSDPLGGGGANVLTF
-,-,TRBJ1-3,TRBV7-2,CASSLVRQVGNTIYF
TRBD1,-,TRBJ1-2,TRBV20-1,CSASRTGQGVFGGYTF
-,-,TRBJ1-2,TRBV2,CASRDTGFNYGYTF
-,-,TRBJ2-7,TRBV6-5,CASMGWVSYEQYF
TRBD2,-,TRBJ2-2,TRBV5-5,CASSFPRAGTPFRELFF
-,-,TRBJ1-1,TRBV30,CAFRSGRNTEAFF
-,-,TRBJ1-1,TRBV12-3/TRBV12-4,CASSSGVEAFF
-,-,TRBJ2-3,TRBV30,CAWSGSYTDTQYF
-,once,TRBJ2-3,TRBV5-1,CASSLGTSTDTQYF
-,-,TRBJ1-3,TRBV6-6,CASSQQGNPSGNTIYF
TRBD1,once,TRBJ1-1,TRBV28,CASSPGTVMNTEAFF
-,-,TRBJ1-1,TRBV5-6,CASSLPGVFPEAFF
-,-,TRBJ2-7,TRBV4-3,CASSQDLGEAYEQYF
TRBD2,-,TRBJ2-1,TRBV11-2,CASSSVAGGRDEQFF
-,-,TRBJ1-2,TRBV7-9,CASRPKDRPNYGYTF
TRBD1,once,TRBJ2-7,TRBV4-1,CASSRSGTGISYEQYF
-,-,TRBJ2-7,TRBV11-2,CASSLDGHRVTYEQYF
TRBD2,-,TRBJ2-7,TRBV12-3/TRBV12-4,CASSLAGAYEQYF
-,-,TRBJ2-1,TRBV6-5,CASSLRGYEQFF
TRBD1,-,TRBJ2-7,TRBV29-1,CSVEGQGYEQYF
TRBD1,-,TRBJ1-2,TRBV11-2,CASSQDRGPGGYTF
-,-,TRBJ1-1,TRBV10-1,CASSDYALGNTEAFF
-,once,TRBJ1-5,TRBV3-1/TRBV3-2,CASSQGGGVNQPQHF
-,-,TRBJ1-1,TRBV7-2,CASRGYEVNTEAFF
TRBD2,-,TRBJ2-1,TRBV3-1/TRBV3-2,CASSLETSGPREFF
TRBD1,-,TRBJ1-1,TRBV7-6,CASSPGTGGVNTEAFF